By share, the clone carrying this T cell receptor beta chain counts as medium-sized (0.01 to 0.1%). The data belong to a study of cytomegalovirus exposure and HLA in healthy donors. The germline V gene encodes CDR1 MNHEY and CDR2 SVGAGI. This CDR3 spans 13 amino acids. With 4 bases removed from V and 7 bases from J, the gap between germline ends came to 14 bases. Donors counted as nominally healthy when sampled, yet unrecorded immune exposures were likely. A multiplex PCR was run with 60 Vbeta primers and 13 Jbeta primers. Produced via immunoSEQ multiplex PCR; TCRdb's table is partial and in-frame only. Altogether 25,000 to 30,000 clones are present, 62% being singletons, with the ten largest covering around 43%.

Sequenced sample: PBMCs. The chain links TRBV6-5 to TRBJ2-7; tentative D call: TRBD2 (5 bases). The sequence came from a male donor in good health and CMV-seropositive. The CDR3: CASSSPGSGEQYF. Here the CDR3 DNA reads TGTGCCAGCAGTTCCCCGGGATCGGGGGAGCAGTACTTC.